This T cell receptor (beta chain) was recorded in a study of blood T cells in healthy people across ages. The CDR3 runs 13 residues. Deletions cut 6 bases from V and 7 bases from J, with 18 bases between. Per germline, CDR1 DFQATT and CDR2 SNEGSKA (reference sequence). Broader study findings: No one knew whether donors had CMV, which possibly confounded expanded clonotype changes. Diversity estimates drawn from one million T cells were deemed underestimates.

A second PCR of about 7 to 12 cycles used a sample-barcoded 5' primer and a J-beta primer mix. Each cDNA molecule, via a template-switch adaptor with 12 random nucleotides, was tagged. TCRdb ran MiXCR on the 5' RACE reads and lists one entry per CDR3 protein. The table lists hundreds of thousands of distinct CDR3 sequences, under 30% of them singletons. This clonotype was detected a few times. Its antigen is unknown. The specimen was blood. The receptor was isolated from a woman older than 75 in good health. The chain joins TRBV20-1 to TRBJ1-2; possible D gene TRBD1, 5 bases. The CDR3 loop reads CSATAQGIRGYTF. In DNA, the CDR3 is TGCAGTGCAACGGCGCAGGGTATACGTGGCTACACCTTC.